This T cell receptor (beta chain) was sequenced in a study of shared clonotypes between healthy human individuals. Libraries were prepared by immunoSEQ multiplex PCR; TCRdb keeps only in-frame clonotypes and omits some of them. The data contain a few million clones, more than 90% of them singletons. This clone was counted between two and nine times. The germline V gene has CDR1 MNHEY and CDR2 SVGAGI. The CDR3 sequence is 14 residues long. Trimming left V 6 bases short and J 4 bases short, with 15 bases between. Healthy HIV-negative adults without recent acute infections or vaccinations served as donors.

The sample consisted of naive CD4+ T cells sorted from blood. Subset indicated: CD45RA+ positively selected. The chain carries TRBV6-5 and TRBJ1-2; unclear D gene. This receptor was taken from a man between 18 and 35 years old in good health. The CDR3 DNA is TGTGCCAGCAGACTGACGGACGGATTCTATGGCTACACCTTC. This sequence encodes CASRLTDGFYGYTF.